These 10 T cell receptor beta chains share one sample of origin, sequenced in a study of control samples from healthy donors and cancer patients. Produced via immunoSEQ multiplex PCR; TCRdb's table is partial and in-frame only. This sample yields around 71,000 clones, of which 90% are seen a single time; roughly 1.2% belongs to the top ten. Input material: PBMCs. Receptor source: a woman in her forties or fifties with colorectal cancer.

The rearrangement joins TRBV7-6 to TRBJ1-6; D gene uncertain. There are 14 residues in the CDR3. Germline V gives CDR1 SGHVS, CDR2 FNYEAQ. V was pared by 4 bases and J by 8 bases, with 12 bases between. The CDR3 DNA reads TGTGCCAGCAGCTCCTCGGGGTTAGATTCACCCCTCCACTTT. Translated: CASSSSGLDSPLHF.

The CDR3: CASSKDRGEYGYTF. CDR3 nucleotide sequence: TGTGCCAGCAGCAAGGACAGGGGGGAGTATGGCTACACCTTC. The chain combines TRBV5-4 with TRBJ1-2, with 10 bases identical to TRBD1. The junction had 5 bases not matched to a gene; V was cut back by 4 bases and J by 5 bases. Germline-derived CDR1 and CDR2 are SGHNT and YYREEE (reference sequence). The CDR3 runs to 14 residues. The entire variable domain, with the rest obtained from reference TRBV5-4 and TRBJ1-2, is as follows: ETGVTQSPTHLIKTRGQQVTLRCSSQSGHNTVSWYQQALGQGPQFIFQYYREEENGRGNFPPRFSGLQFPNYSSELNVNALELDDSALYLCASSKDRGEYGYTFGSGTRLTVV.

The V and J genes are TRBV7-9 and TRBJ2-3, with D perhaps TRBD2 (5 bases). The germline CDR1 and CDR2 sequences are SEHNR and FQNEAQ (reference sequence). The CDR3 has 16 residues. Trimming left V 4 bases short and J 1 base short, with 15 bases between. The CDR3 here is CASSSPGGLRTDTQYF. CDR3 nucleotides: TGTGCCAGCAGCTCCCCAGGAGGTCTGCGCACAGATACGCAGTATTTT.

V is TRBV6-6 and J is TRBJ2-2; D is possibly TRBD1 or TRBD2 (6 bases each). The CDR3 contains 15 residues. The V end lost 7 bases, the J end lost 1 base, and 13 bases lay between the germline ends. Looked up from germline, CDR1 is MNHNY and CDR2 is SVGAGI (reference sequence). CDR3 nucleotide sequence: TGTGCCAGCACCCCCGGGGGACAGAACACCGGGGAGCTGTTTTTT. Its translation is CASTPGGQNTGELFF.

The chain carries TRBV7-8 and TRBJ1-5, with TRBD1 identical over 8 bases. V lost 3 bases and J lost 7; bases outside the gene matches: 5. Per the germline V gene, CDR1 is SGHVS and CDR2 is FQNEAQ. The CDR3 sequence is 14 residues long. The CDR3 protein is CASSFRGLGQPQHF. The CDR3 region has the DNA TGTGCCAGCAGCTTCAGGGGGCTCGGGCAGCCCCAGCATTTT.

The chain recombines TRBV30 with TRBJ1-3, with D maybe TRBD1 (5 bases). Trimming pared 2 bases from V and 4 bases from J, leaving 12 bases between. CDR3 length: 14 amino acids. Germline assignment: CDR1 GTSNPN and CDR2 SVGIG (reference sequence). The CDR3 bases are TGTGCCTGGAGTCAGAGACAGTACGGAAACACCATATATTTT. Its translation is CAWSQRQYGNTIYF.

The rearrangement links TRBV7-6 to TRBJ2-2; D gene ambiguous. V lost 2 bases to trimming and J lost 7 bases, with 8 bases between them. The germline gives CDR1 SGHVS, CDR2 FNYEAQ. This CDR3 comprises 13 residues. Here the CDR3 reads CASSLRVGGELFF. The CDR3, as DNA: TGTGCCAGCAGCTTACGGGTTGGCGGGGAGCTGTTTTTT.

For the CDR3, the DNA is TGCGCCAGCAGTCCCTCAAGGGGCAGGGGAAGGTACGAGCAGTACTTC. Its protein product is CASSPSRGRGRYEQYF. The chain carries TRBV23-1 and TRBJ2-7, with D tentatively TRBD1 (6 bases). TRBV23-1 is recorded as an ORF, its role being uncertain. V gave up 4 bases and J gave up 4 bases, with 20 bases separating them. The CDR3 length is 16 residues.

J is TRBJ1-4 and V is TRBV2; TRBD1 matches 10 bases. Germline trimming cut 7 bases from V and 4 bases from J; bases unmatched to any gene: 6. Looked up from germline, CDR1 is SNHLY and CDR2 is FYNNEI. This CDR3 contains 15 residues. CDR3 sequence: CASTKTGGGNEKLFF. CDR3 in DNA: TGTGCCAGCACCAAGACAGGGGGCGGTAATGAAAAACTGTTTTTT.

Only one count was recorded for this clone. The rearrangement links TRBV29-1 to TRBJ2-4, with a tentative D call TRBD2 (5 bases). The V and J ends lost 2 bases and 0 bases respectively, with 14 bases between them. The CDR3 covers 16 residues. The V gene's germline CDR1 is SQVTM and CDR2 ANQGSEA. The CDR3 protein is CSVEWVGSRAKNIQYF. The CDR3 nucleotides read TGCAGCGTTGAATGGGTAGGGAGTCGAGCCAAAAACATTCAGTACTTC.